Shown below are 3 T cell receptor beta chains from a single sample sequenced in a study of T cell repertoires in cytomegalovirus infection. TCRdb re-derived calls from the reads in MiXCR, one entry per CDR3 protein. The top ten hold roughly 94% of the sample, which has 20,000 to 25,000 distinct CDR3 sequences, around two fifths seen once. Their antigens are not known. Sequencing was performed on CD8+ T cells from cultured PBMCs, taken from culture after CMV antigen stimulation. These receptors were collected from a human donor in good health (CMV status not recorded). Some clones in this sample may be carry-over from other donors' samples.

This clonotype was counted only a few times. V usage is TRBV27 and J usage is TRBJ2-1, with D perhaps matching TRBD1 (5 bases). V was clipped by 8 bases and J by 0 bases, with 20 bases between them. The germline CDR1 and CDR2 sequences are MNHEY and SMNVEV (reference sequence). The CDR3 is 17 amino acids. DNA of the CDR3: TGTGCCAGCGTTGGGGCCTATGACCCGAGCTCCTACAATGAGCAGTTCTTC. This translates into CASVGAYDPSSYNEQFF.

Worth noting for this clonotype: This clone may be a read error of a much larger clone one base away. The rearrangement uses TRBV7-8 and TRBJ2-7; no clear D. Germline values: CDR1 SGHVS, CDR2 FQNEAQ. The CDR3 is 14 residues long. The CDR3 DNA follows: TGTTCCAGCAAAGCTCTTTATCCCGGAACCGAGCAGTACTTC. It is translated as CSSKALYPGTEQYF.

J is TRBJ1-1 and V is TRBV7-2; perhaps TRBD1 as D (5 bases). V shed 3 bases and J shed 1 base, with 6 bases lying between them. The germline V gene encodes CDR1 SGHTA and CDR2 FQGNSA. The CDR3 extends over 13 amino acids. Here the CDR3 reads CASSFTGNTEAFF. The CDR3 bases are TGTGCCAGCAGCTTTACAGGGAACACTGAAGCTTTCTTT.